Presented here are 32 T cell receptor beta chains from one specimen sequenced in a study of CD8 T cells in ankylosing spondylitis. A single record per CDR3 protein comes from TCRdb applying MiXCR to the 5' RACE reads. The data hold fewer than 250,000 distinct CDR3 sequences, with roughly 32% observed a single time. The sample was blood, either unsorted or a sorted T cell fraction (not recorded which). The receptors shown here come from a male donor with ankylosing spondylitis or in good health (not recorded which).

The sample holds one count of this clonotype. This sequence joins TRBV12-3 or TRBV12-4 and TRBJ1-3; 10 nucleotides agree with TRBD1. V was pared by 5 bases and J by 3 bases, with 1 base of the junction left unmatched. CDR3 length equals 14 residues. Written as DNA, the CDR3 is TGTGCCAGCAGTGACAGGGGGCTTGGAAACACCATATATTTT. This gives the protein CASSDRGLGNTIYF.

The chain employs TRBV29-1 and TRBJ2-7; D may correspond to TRBD1 or TRBD2 (5 bases each). The germline V gene encodes CDR1 SQVTM and CDR2 ANQGSEA. Trimming cost V 4 bases and J 7 bases, with 11 bases left between them. The CDR3 totals 11 residues. The CDR3 DNA reads TGCAGCGTTGTGTGGGGGAGTGAGCAGTACTTC. It specifies CSVVWGSEQYF.

The V call is TRBV5-1, the J call TRBJ2-2; possibly TRBD1 for D (5 bases). The V gene's germline CDR1 is SGHRS and CDR2 YFSETQ. V lost 0 bases, J lost 1 base, and 13 bases lay in between. The CDR3 is 17 residues long. The CDR3 region has the DNA TGCGCCAGCAGCTTGGTACTTTGGACACTGAACACCGGGGAGCTGTTTTTT. Protein: CASSLVLWTLNTGELFF.

The V and J genes are TRBV7-8 and TRBJ1-4; the match to TRBD1 covers 8 bases. J lost 4 bases, V lost 8 bases, and 6 bases had no gene match. The length of the CDR3 is 14 residues. Germline CDR1 SGHVS, CDR2 FQNEAQ. CDR3 sequence: CASRGTGYNEKLFF. CDR3 sequence (DNA): TGTGCCAGCCGGGGGACAGGATATAATGAAAAACTGTTTTTT.

The chain is built from TRBV20-1 and TRBJ2-7; D uncertain. CDR1 is DFQATT, CDR2 SNEGSKA, per germline (reference sequence). The CDR3 consists of 13 residues. V lost 2 bases and J lost 1, with 9 bases in between. CDR3 sequence: CSARRAASYEQYF. CDR3 coding DNA: TGCAGTGCTAGAAGGGCAGCGTCCTACGAGCAGTACTTC.

The chain couples TRBV5-1 to TRBJ2-7; 9 nucleotides align to TRBD2. Per germline, CDR1 SGHRS and CDR2 YFSETQ. V dropped 3 bases and J dropped 1; count of bases not matched to a gene: 8. CDR3 length: 16 amino acids. CDR3: CASSWTGGLASYEQYF. In DNA form, the CDR3 reads TGCGCCAGCAGCTGGACCGGGGGACTAGCTTCCTACGAGCAGTACTTC.

The rearrangement joins TRBV6-1 to TRBJ2-5; 9 nucleotides align to TRBD2. Looked up from germline, CDR1 is MNHNS and CDR2 is SASEGT. V was pared by 0 bases and J by 5 bases, with 7 bases of the junction left unmatched. There are 16 residues in the CDR3. CDR3 residues: CASSEAHLAGRETQYF. CDR3 nucleotides: TGTGCCAGCAGTGAAGCGCACCTAGCGGGGAGGGAGACCCAGTACTTC.

This clonotype has more than one count but fewer than ten. CDR3 in amino acids: CASIPGQDRSYEQYF. In nucleotides, the CDR3 is TGTGCCAGCATTCCCGGACAGGACCGCTCCTACGAGCAGTACTTC. The rearrangement uses TRBV27 and TRBJ2-7, with 7 bases aligning to TRBD1. After removal of 7 bases from V and 0 bases from J, the junction contained 9 bases not matched to a gene. The CDR3 sequence is 15 residues long. The germline CDR1 and CDR2 sequences are MNHEY and SMNVEV (reference sequence).

The chain links TRBV10-1 to TRBJ1-1, with TRBD1 as a possible D gene (5 bases). The CDR3 length is 12 residues. Trimming shortened V by 6 bases and J by 6 bases, and 11 bases separated the two germline ends. Germline V lookup: CDR1 WNHNN, CDR2 SYGVQD (reference sequence). The CDR3 sequence: CASSVGDAEAFF. In nucleotides, the CDR3 is TGCGCCAGCAGCGTAGGGGACGCTGAAGCTTTCTTT.

This clonotype was counted only a few times. CDR3: CSARGWTGDNQPQHF. The DNA for the CDR3 is TGCAGTGCTAGAGGTTGGACTGGAGATAATCAGCCCCAGCATTTT. This sequence joins TRBV20-1 and TRBJ1-5; D is uncertain. V gave up 1 base and J gave up 4 bases, with 14 bases separating them. The CDR3 covers 15 residues. Germline CDR1 and CDR2: DFQATT and SNEGSKA (reference sequence).

The sample holds a few counts of this clonotype. The chain combines TRBV27 with TRBJ1-4; 7 bases map to TRBD1. Trimming cost V 0 bases and J 8 bases; bases outside gene matches: 9. CDR3 length equals 16 residues. CDR1 MNHEY and CDR2 SMNVEV come from the germline V gene (reference sequence). CDR3 coding DNA: TGTGCCAGCAGTTTATCGTTGACAGGGCCAAAGGAAAAACTGTTTTTT. Protein sequence: CASSLSLTGPKEKLFF. Complete variable domain (other parts from reference TRBV27 and TRBJ1-4): EAQVTQNPRYLITVTGKKLTVTCSQNMNHEYMSWYRQDPGLGLRQIYYSMNVEVTDKGDVPEGYKVSRKEKRNFPLILESPSPNQTSLYFCASSLSLTGPKEKLFFGSGTQLSVL.

This clonotype was detected a few times. The genes are TRBV2 and TRBJ2-5, with a weak D call TRBD2 (5 bases). The germline gives CDR1 SNHLY, CDR2 FYNNEI. The CDR3 totals 16 residues. V was trimmed by 0 bases and J by 2 bases, leaving 13 bases between them. CDR3 amino acids: CASSEATGWGQETQYF. CDR3 sequence (DNA): TGTGCCAGCAGTGAAGCGACGGGGTGGGGACAAGAGACCCAGTACTTC.

This clonotype has more than one count but fewer than ten. The chain employs TRBV12-3 or TRBV12-4 and TRBJ2-6; D ambiguous. This CDR3 comprises 16 residues. V was shortened by 5 bases and J by 0 bases, with 11 bases between the two germline ends. In DNA, the CDR3 is TGTGCCAGCAGTGGCCTCGGGCCCTCTGGGGCCAACGTCCTGACTTTC. Amino acid sequence: CASSGLGPSGANVLTF.

Only a few counts were recorded for this clonotype. The V and J genes are TRBV20-1 and TRBJ1-5; the D is unclear. This CDR3 is 15 amino acids long. The germline V gene has CDR1 DFQATT and CDR2 SNEGSKA (reference sequence). The V end was cut by 6 bases, the J end by 5 bases, with 20 bases between. CDR3 residues: CSASPSGLYDQPQHF. The CDR3 DNA sequence: TGCAGTGCCAGTCCCTCCGGGCTGTACGATCAGCCCCAGCATTTT.

The V and J genes are TRBV2 and TRBJ2-7; 9 positions match TRBD1. CDR3 length equals 14 residues. Germline V gene lookup returns CDR1 SNHLY and CDR2 FYNNEI. The V and J ends lost 6 bases and 5 bases, in that order; junction bases with no gene match: 8. The CDR3 region has the DNA TGTGCCAGCAGCGGCGGACAGGGGCGGCACGAGCAGTACTTC. Encoded protein: CASSGGQGRHEQYF.

The rearrangement links TRBV12-3 or TRBV12-4 to TRBJ2-6, with 13 bases matching TRBD2. The CDR3 length is 18 residues. J gave up 3 bases and V 5 bases, and 7 bases lay outside the gene matches. As DNA, the CDR3 is TGTGCCAGCAGTACCGGACTAGCGGGGGCATATGGGGCCAACGTCCTGACTTTC. Encoded protein: CASSTGLAGAYGANVLTF.

This clonotype was detected a few times. V and J are TRBV20-1 and TRBJ1-5; D remains ambiguous. The CDR3 is 14 amino acids. The germline CDR1 and CDR2 sequences are DFQATT and SNEGSKA (reference sequence). Between the trimmed V and J ends, which lost 6 bases and 2 bases, there was a span of 14 bases. CDR3 DNA: TGCAGTGCCATAGATAGCCAGCGCAATCAGCCCCAGCATTTT. This gives the protein CSAIDSQRNQPQHF.

In this sample, this clonotype turned up a few times. This chain links TRBV20-1 with TRBJ2-1, with 12 bases aligning to TRBD2. This CDR3 spans 20 amino acids. The J segment lost 4 bases and the V segment lost 1 base, leaving 17 bases of the junction unmatched. Germline CDR1 reads DFQATT; CDR2 reads SNEGSKA (reference sequence). This CDR3 is CSARVASGLAGGPGYNEQFF. The CDR3 coding sequence is TGCAGTGCTAGAGTGGCTTCGGGTCTAGCGGGGGGGCCAGGATACAATGAGCAGTTCTTC.

The table lists this clonotype with a few counts. The chain joins TRBV5-1 to TRBJ2-5, with TRBD1 matching 7 bases. V trimming: 0 bases; J trimming: 4 bases; junction bases outside the gene matches: 3. Germline V gene lookup returns CDR1 SGHRS and CDR2 YFSETQ. This CDR3 spans 14 amino acids. CDR3 loop: CASSLGTGRETQYF. In DNA form, the CDR3 reads TGCGCCAGCAGCTTGGGGACAGGACGAGAGACCCAGTACTTC.

This clonotype was found many times. The J gene is TRBJ1-3, the V gene TRBV20-1, with D maybe TRBD1 (5 bases). The CDR3 is made up of 14 amino acids. The germline V and J ends were trimmed by 6 bases and 4 bases, with 16 bases remaining between them. Germline V CDR1 and CDR2: DFQATT, SNEGSKA (reference sequence). The CDR3 here is CSAGTLNSGNTIYF. CDR3 in DNA: TGCAGTGCCGGGACGCTCAACTCCGGAAACACCATATATTTT.

The chain links TRBV20-1 to TRBJ2-1; D is tentatively TRBD1 or TRBD2 (5 bases each). Germline V gene lookup returns CDR1 DFQATT and CDR2 SNEGSKA (reference sequence). This CDR3 spans 15 amino acids. Trimming left V 0 bases short and J 8 bases short, with 17 bases between. CDR3 nucleotide sequence: TGCAGTGCTAGAGACCCGGGACCGGGGAGCGATGAGCAGTTCTTC. As protein: CSARDPGPGSDEQFF.

A remark on this clonotype: A read error may be the cause here, since a much bigger clone is one base away. The rearrangement joins TRBV20-1 to TRBJ2-7, with 9 bases lining up with TRBD1. This CDR3 comprises 13 residues. Germline CDR1 is DFQATT and CDR2 is SNEGSKA (reference sequence). This chain's CDR3 is CCASRDRAYEQYF. The CDR3 coding sequence is TGCTGTGCTAGCCGGGACAGGGCCTACGAGCAGTACTTC.

This clonotype was seen a handful of times. The rearrangement joins TRBV20-1 to TRBJ2-7; D is unclear. CDR1 is DFQATT and CDR2 is SNEGSKA in the germline V gene (reference sequence). Trimming took 3 bases from V and 4 from J, leaving 13 bases between them. The CDR3 contains 13 residues. The CDR3 nucleotides are TGCAGTGCTAGTTCTTGGGATCCATACGAGCAGTACTTC. Its translation: CSASSWDPYEQYF.

The rearrangement links TRBV20-1 to TRBJ2-5; no definite D call. V was cut by 2 bases and J by 1 base, with 8 bases left in between. From germline, CDR1 is DFQATT and CDR2 SNEGSKA (reference sequence). The CDR3 runs 13 residues. CDR3 coding DNA: TGCAGTGCTAGAATGGGCAGCCAAGAGACCCAGTACTTC. It translates to CSARMGSQETQYF.

The chain recombines TRBV7-9 with TRBJ2-3, with 8 positions matching TRBD1. The CDR3 length is 14 residues. Germline assignment: CDR1 SEHNR and CDR2 FQNEAQ (reference sequence). V was clipped by 3 bases and J by 6 bases; unmatched bases: 5. The chain's CDR3 is CASSFPDRDDTQYF. The CDR3 DNA is TGTGCCAGCAGCTTCCCGGACAGGGACGATACGCAGTATTTT.

This clonotype was detected only a few times. CDR3 sequence reads: CATRRLAVSYEQYF. In DNA form, the CDR3 reads TGTGCCACTAGGAGACTAGCGGTTTCCTACGAGCAGTACTTC. The rearrangement links TRBV15 to TRBJ2-7; 9 positions match TRBD2. The CDR3 has 14 amino acids. The V gene's germline CDR1 is LNHNV and CDR2 YYDKDF (reference sequence). The trim removed 9 bases at V and 1 base at J, leaving 7 bases unmatched.

This clonotype was seen only a few times. V is TRBV12-3 or TRBV12-4 and J is TRBJ2-1, with 8 positions matching TRBD1. J lost 15 bases, V lost 3 bases, and 10 bases had no gene match. This CDR3 spans 13 amino acids. CDR3 sequence: CASSFPDRGRRFF. The DNA for the CDR3 is TGTGCCAGCAGTTTCCCCGACAGGGGAAGGCGGTTCTTC.

The chain couples TRBV20-1 to TRBJ1-4; TRBD1 might be the D (6 bases). V was trimmed by 1 base and J by 8 bases, leaving 11 bases between them. Germline-derived CDR1 and CDR2 are DFQATT and SNEGSKA (reference sequence). The CDR3 runs 13 residues. CDR3 protein: CSARGGGLEKLFF. The CDR3 coding sequence is TGCAGTGCTAGAGGAGGGGGGCTCGAAAAACTGTTTTTT.

This clonotype was seen only a few times. This chain uses TRBV5-5 with TRBJ1-2; D is possibly TRBD1 (6 bases). Trimming took off 5 bases at V and 8 bases at J, with 16 bases between the two ends. In germline, CDR1 is SGHKS, CDR2 YYEKEE (reference sequence). The CDR3 consists of 13 residues. CDR3 sequence reads: CASRKGQPDGYTF. For the CDR3, the DNA is TGTGCCAGCAGGAAAGGACAGCCCGACGGCTACACCTTC.

This chain joins TRBV11-1 and TRBJ2-5; TRBD2 aligns across 10 bases. Germline V gene sequence: CDR1 SGHAT, CDR2 FQDESV (reference sequence). With 5 bases clipped from V and 1 base from J, the junction kept 16 bases outside the gene matches. The length of the CDR3 is 19 residues. The CDR3 bases are TGTGCCAGCAGCCCCTCTGGGTGGCTAGCGGGGGTGATCCAAGAGACCCAGTACTTC. It is translated as CASSPSGWLAGVIQETQYF.

In nucleotides, the CDR3 is TGTGCCAGCAGTGGACTAGCGGGCTACGAGCAGTACTTC. Translating gives CASSGLAGYEQYF. The rearrangement links TRBV12-3 or TRBV12-4 to TRBJ2-7; 11 bases are shared with TRBD2. The trim removed 5 bases at V and 3 bases at J, leaving 0 bases unmatched. This CDR3 contains 13 residues.

The chain links TRBV20-1 to TRBJ2-5, with D hard to call. V was shortened by 8 bases and J by 4 bases, with 11 bases between the two germline ends. This CDR3 region has 11 residues. Germline CDR1 reads DFQATT; CDR2 reads SNEGSKA (reference sequence). As DNA, the CDR3 is TGCAGTCGGCACCCCGCAGAGACCCAGTACTTC. It translates to CSRHPAETQYF.